The T cell receptor beta chain under discussion was sequenced for a study of cytomegalovirus exposure and HLA in healthy donors. Study-wide findings and caveats: The records held CMV serostatus as the only immune exposure information. Likely technical artifact: a cluster of highly shared sequence variants. Reports described diagnosis of cytomegalovirus status by the classifier as highly specific and sensitive. A later analysis by the authors found several of the most significant clusters apparently linked to common viral pathogens.

PCR was performed using 60 Vbeta and 13 Jbeta primers. The table came from immunoSEQ multiplex PCR; TCRdb's copy has only in-frame clones and leaves some out. The sample contains some 180,000 clones, about four fifths of which appear only once. This clone came up once. Its antigen is not known. Germline CDR1 and CDR2: MNHNY and SVGAGI (reference sequence). Trimming pared 6 bases from V and 0 bases from J, leaving 12 bases between. This CDR3 comprises 14 residues. This TCR came from a female donor in good health and CMV-seronegative. The sequenced sample was PBMCs. This chain uses TRBV6-6 with TRBJ2-7, with TRBD1 as a possible D gene (6 bases). The chain's CDR3 is CASRRQVSSYEQYF. As DNA, the CDR3 is TGTGCCAGCAGAAGACAGGTTAGCTCCTACGAGCAGTACTTC.